The 18 T cell receptor beta chains in this list originate from one sample, sequenced in a study of cytomegalovirus exposure and HLA in healthy donors. Profiled with immunoSEQ multiplex PCR; TCRdb holds only in-frame clones, not every one. This repertoire shows 200,000 to 250,000 clones, approximately 80% found once; its top ten account for about an eighth. The sequenced material came from PBMCs. These receptors were collected from a woman in her twenties or thirties in good health and CMV-seropositive.

The V gene is TRBV27, the J gene TRBJ1-1, with TRBD1 identical over 9 bases. The germline CDR1 and CDR2 sequences are MNHEY and SMNVEV (reference sequence). CDR3 length equals 16 residues. With V trimmed by 6 bases and J by 0 bases, 8 bases remained unmatched. The CDR3 coding sequence is TGTGCCAGCAGCCGGGACAGGGTCAAGATGAACACTGAAGCTTTCTTT. Its translation: CASSRDRVKMNTEAFF.

V usage is TRBV11-1 and J usage is TRBJ2-7; 11 bases map to TRBD2. Germline V gene lookup returns CDR1 SGHAT and CDR2 FQDESV (reference sequence). This CDR3 comprises 14 residues. Losses at the gene ends were 1 base for V and 6 bases for J; bases not matched to a gene: 2. The CDR3 region is CASSLELAGAEQYF. The CDR3 region has the DNA TGTGCCAGCAGCTTAGAACTAGCGGGAGCCGAGCAGTACTTC.

This rearrangement joins TRBV19 to TRBJ1-4, with D possibly being TRBD1 (6 bases). Germline assignment: CDR1 LNHDA and CDR2 SQIVND (reference sequence). The CDR3 spans 14 residues. V was shortened by 6 bases and J by 8 bases, with 16 bases between the two germline ends. The CDR3 nucleotides read TGTGCCAGTAGCGCGAGGGGGGGTGGAGAAAAACTGTTTTTT. This sequence encodes CASSARGGGEKLFF.

This clone was recorded a few times. The V and J genes are TRBV7-9 and TRBJ1-1, with D hard to call. V lost 5 bases and J 1 base, leaving 8 bases between the germline ends. Germline CDR1 and CDR2: SEHNR and FQNEAQ (reference sequence). The CDR3 totals 13 residues. CDR3: CASSIGWNTEAFF. The CDR3 DNA sequence: TGTGCCAGCAGCATAGGCTGGAACACTGAAGCTTTCTTT. Full variable domain (rest looked up from reference TRBV7-9 and TRBJ1-1): DTGVSQNPRHKITKRGQNVTFRCDPISEHNRLYWYRQTLGQGPEFLTYFQNEAQLEKSRLLSDRFSAERPKGSFSTLEIQRTEQGDSAMYLCASSIGWNTEAFFGQGTRLTVV.

A few counts support this clone. The CDR3 region is CASSPQNWDSNQPQHF. The DNA for the CDR3 is TGTGCCAGCAGTCCCCAAAACTGGGACAGCAATCAGCCCCAGCATTTT. The chain uses TRBV27 and TRBJ1-5, with D possibly TRBD1 on 5 matching bases. This CDR3 contains 16 residues. Germline lookup yields CDR1 MNHEY and CDR2 SMNVEV (reference sequence). V was pared by 5 bases and J by 1 base, with 15 bases between.

The chain recombines TRBV6-5 with TRBJ1-1; D is undetermined. Germline V gives CDR1 MNHEY, CDR2 SVGAGI. CDR3 size: 14 residues. Trimming pared 2 bases from V and 1 base from J, leaving 8 bases between. CDR3 bases: TGTGCCAGCAGTTACGGAGGATGGAACACTGAAGCTTTCTTT. Residues: CASSYGGWNTEAFF.

This chain joins TRBV30 and TRBJ2-7, with D uncertain. V was cut by 4 bases and J by 2 bases, with 9 bases left in between. The CDR3 length is 12 residues. Germline V gene data show CDR1 as GTSNPN and CDR2 as SVGIG (reference sequence). In nucleotides, the CDR3 is TGTGCCTGGAAACCAGGAACCTACGAGCAGTACTTC. Protein: CAWKPGTYEQYF.

This clone was picked up many times. This rearrangement joins TRBV6-1 to TRBJ1-1; D is unclear. Trimming removed 4 bases at V and 0 bases at J, with 9 bases between. Germline V gene data show CDR1 as MNHNS and CDR2 as SASEGT. This CDR3 has 14 amino acids. DNA of the CDR3: TGTGCCAGCAGTGGCGACATCCTGAACACTGAAGCTTTCTTT. Translated: CASSGDILNTEAFF.

This chain links TRBV30 with TRBJ2-7, with a possible D match to TRBD2 (6 bases). The germline V gene has CDR1 GTSNPN and CDR2 SVGIG (reference sequence). V dropped 0 bases and J dropped 2 bases, with 14 bases sitting between them. CDR3 length: 15 amino acids. The CDR3 DNA follows: TGTGCCTGGAGTGTTGTTAGCGGTAGAACCTACGAGCAGTACTTC. This sequence encodes CAWSVVSGRTYEQYF. The entire variable domain, with the rest obtained from reference TRBV30 and TRBJ2-7, is as follows: SQTIHQWPATLVQPVGSPLSLECTVEGTSNPNLYWYRQAAGRGLQLLFYSVGIGQISSEVPQNLSASRPQDRQFILSSKKLLLSDSGFYLCAWSVVSGRTYEQYFGPGTRLTVT.

The chain joins TRBV27 to TRBJ2-7, with a weak D call TRBD2 (5 bases). Germline CDR1 MNHEY, CDR2 SMNVEV (reference sequence). V lost 10 bases to trimming and J lost 2 bases, with 12 bases between them. CDR3 length: 12 amino acids. The DNA of the CDR3 is TGTGCCACGCGGGCAGCTCCCTACGAGCAGTACTTC. Its translation: CATRAAPYEQYF.

The chain links TRBV7-8 to TRBJ2-7; D remains ambiguous. Germline lookup yields CDR1 SGHVS and CDR2 FQNEAQ. The V end was cut by 5 bases, the J end by 3 bases, with 17 bases between. This CDR3 comprises 15 residues. The CDR3 DNA reads TGTGCCAGCAGCCGTCGATCGGAAATTAACTACGAGCAGTACTTC. This translates into CASSRRSEINYEQYF.

This clone appeared once. This chain uses TRBV5-5 with TRBJ1-5; D call uncertain. V was clipped by 0 bases and J by 1 base, with 8 bases between them. CDR1 is SGHKS and CDR2 is YYEKEE in the germline V gene (reference sequence). The CDR3 length is 15 residues. CDR3 residues: CASSLAGSSNQPQHF. The CDR3 DNA reads TGTGCCAGCAGCTTGGCGGGGTCGAGCAATCAGCCCCAGCATTTT.

The chain joins TRBV6-1 to TRBJ2-3; TRBD2 might be the D (5 bases). V was trimmed by 4 bases and J by 3 bases, leaving 8 bases between them. Germline V lookup: CDR1 MNHNS, CDR2 SASEGT. CDR3 size: 13 residues. The DNA of the CDR3 is TGTGCCAGCAGTGGGGGAGCTACAGATACGCAGTATTTT. This gives the protein CASSGGATDTQYF.

This rearrangement joins TRBV27 to TRBJ1-1; TRBD1 matches at 9 bases. CDR1 and CDR2 (germline): MNHEY, SMNVEV (reference sequence). V dropped 5 bases and J dropped 2; count of bases not matched to a gene: 3. The CDR3 has 14 residues. The CDR3 DNA sequence: TGTGCCAGCAGTCGGACAGGGGAAAACACTGAAGCTTTCTTT. As protein: CASSRTGENTEAFF.

Concerning this clone itself: At the DNA level, this CDR3 is encoded by other sequences in the same sample as well. This sequence joins TRBV9 and TRBJ1-1, with D unclear. The CDR3 is 15 amino acids. CDR1 SGDLS and CDR2 YYNGEE come from the germline V gene. The V end lost 0 bases, the J end lost 3 bases, and 12 bases lay between the germline ends. This chain's CDR3 is CASSVGAGRDTEAFF. The CDR3 coding sequence is TGTGCCAGCAGCGTAGGGGCGGGTCGGGACACTGAAGCTTTCTTT.

This rearrangement joins TRBV27 to TRBJ2-1; a possible D gene is TRBD2 (5 bases). The CDR3 spans 16 residues. V lost 3 bases to trimming and J lost 7 bases, with 19 bases between them. CDR1 and CDR2 from the germline V gene are MNHEY and SMNVEV (reference sequence). CDR3 sequence reads: CASSFAIREGGNEQFF. The CDR3 DNA is TGTGCCAGCAGTTTTGCTATCCGAGAGGGTGGGAATGAGCAGTTCTTC.

Only one count was recorded for this clone. The chain recombines TRBV6-1 with TRBJ2-2; TRBD1 or TRBD2 may be the D gene (5 bases each). The CDR3 is 13 residues long. Trimming removed 7 bases at V and 4 bases at J, with 10 bases between. CDR1 and CDR2 (germline): MNHNS, SASEGT. The CDR3 bases are TGTGCCAGCATGTCAGGGACCACCGGGGAGCTGTTTTTT. This encodes CASMSGTTGELFF.

V usage is TRBV6-5 and J usage is TRBJ1-1; no clear D gene. CDR1 and CDR2 from the germline V gene are MNHEY and SVGAGI. The CDR3 extends over 13 amino acids. V lost 5 bases, J lost 0 bases, and 7 bases lay in between. The CDR3 DNA reads TGTGCCAGCAGTGGTCAGGTGAACACTGAAGCTTTCTTT. It yields the protein CASSGQVNTEAFF.